The rows below give T cell receptor beta chains drawn from one sample of a study of T cell responses to AZD1222 COVID-19 vaccine. The protocol was immunoSEQ multiplex PCR, while the TCRdb copy is restricted to in-frame clones and leaves out a portion. There are 150,000 or so clones in the sample; around 91% occur only once, and around 5% lies in the top ten. The sequenced sample was peripheral blood, obtained on day 0 of AZD1222 vaccination. Source of these receptors: an adult in good health. CDR3s include the opening cysteine and the closing phenylalanine or tryptophan. A D gene is named only where the DNA matches it firmly. Some rows mark clone size as missing; the rest say once, few, many or name a class of expanded clone.

>NA|TRBV14|NA|TRBJ2-7
TGTGCCAGCAGCCGATACCCAAGTGGGGCCTCGTCATACGAGCAGTACTTC
CASSRYPSGASSYEQYF
>NA|TRBV5-6|NA|TRBJ2-1
TGTGCCAGCAGCTTGGGACTGGATTACAATGAGCAGTTCTTC
CASSLGLDYNEQFF
>NA|TRBV6-5|NA|TRBJ1-5
TGTGCCAGCAGCGCCGAGGCTGGTAGCAATCAGCCCCAGCATTTT
CASSAEAGSNQPQHF
>few|TRBV18|NA|TRBJ1-3
TGTGCCAGCTCACCACTGGGACACGACGCAGGAAACACCATATATTTT
CASSPLGHDAGNTIYF
>NA|TRBV19|NA|TRBJ2-1
TGTGCCAGTAGTACAGGTTCCAATGAGCAGTTCTTC
CASSTGSNEQFF
>NA|TRBV6-5|NA|TRBJ2-1
TGTGCCAGCAGCCCCCTCACGCGTACCAATGAGCAGTTCTTC
CASSPLTRTNEQFF
>NA|TRBV19|NA|TRBJ1-2
TGTGCCAGTAGTATAGAGCAGTTACCTAACTATGGCTACACCTTC
CASSIEQLPNYGYTF
>NA|TRBV11-1|NA|TRBJ2-1
TGTGCCAGCAGCTTAATCGGGGACGCCGGACAGTTCTTC
CASSLIGDAGQFF
>NA|TRBV6-2/TRBV6-3|NA|TRBJ2-1
TGTGCCAGCAGTAGCCAGGGGGGCCTAGTACTCAATGAGCAGTTCTTC
CASSSQGGLVLNEQFF
>NA|TRBV27|NA|TRBJ2-7
TGTGCCAGCAGGGCTAGCGTGAGCTCCTACGAGCAGTACTTC
CASRASVSSYEQYF
>NA|TRBV9|NA|TRBJ1-6
TGTGCCAGCAGCGTCGCACAGGGCCTGAACTCACCCCTCCACTTT
CASSVAQGLNSPLHF
>NA|TRBV11-2|NA|TRBJ1-2
TGTGCCAGCAGCTCAAGTTACGGGAACTATGGCTACACCTTC
CASSSSYGNYGYTF
>few|TRBV19|NA|TRBJ2-2
TGTGCCAGTAGTTGGGGGAATAGGGACACCGGGGAGCTGTTTTTT
CASSWGNRDTGELFF
>once|TRBV29-1|NA|TRBJ1-4
TGCAGCGTCCGAGATCCAACTAATGAAAAACTGTTTTTT
CSVRDPTNEKLFF
>NA|TRBV27|NA|TRBJ1-5
TGTGCCAGCAGTCCGGGACACCGACACCCCCAGCATTTT
CASSPGHRHPQHF
>NA|TRBV5-6|TRBD1|TRBJ2-7
TGTGCCAGCAGCTCGGGGACAGGGGACCACGAGCAGTACTTC
CASSSGTGDHEQYF
>NA|TRBV29-1|NA|TRBJ2-5
TGCAGCGGAAAGCCGACTCAAGAGACCCAGTACTTC
CSGKPTQETQYF
>NA|TRBV7-2|TRBD1|TRBJ2-7
TGTGCCAGCAGCTCCTACAGGGGGCGGGGGTACGAGCAGTACTTC
CASSSYRGRGYEQYF
>NA|TRBV2|NA|TRBJ1-1
TGTGCCAGTCAACGGTTGAACACTGAAGCTTTCTTT
CASQRLNTEAFF
>NA|TRBV19|TRBD1|TRBJ1-1
TGTGCCTCCAAGGACAGGGGGCTTTACACTGAAGCTTTCTTT
CASKDRGLYTEAFF
>NA|TRBV12-3/TRBV12-4|NA|TRBJ1-4
TGTGCCAGCAGTTTAAGCCTTGGTGAAAAACTGTTTTTT
CASSLSLGEKLFF
>NA|TRBV7-8|TRBD2|TRBJ2-7
TGTGCCAGCAGCTCCTCTGGGCTAGCGGGAGACGGGTACGAGCAGTACTTC
CASSSSGLAGDGYEQYF
>once|TRBV5-4|NA|TRBJ2-5
TGTGCCAGCAGCTTGGCCAGCTCTAAAGAGACCCAGTACTTC
CASSLASSKETQYF
>few|TRBV28|TRBD1|TRBJ2-7
TGTGCCAGCAGTTTCGTGGGACAGGGGGCTGCCTACGAGCAGTACTTC
CASSFVGQGAAYEQYF
>NA|TRBV6-5|NA|TRBJ1-1
TGTGCCAGCAGTAACACAGACACTGAAGCTTTCTTT
CASSNTDTEAFF
>once|TRBV12-3/TRBV12-4|TRBD1|TRBJ1-1
TGTGCCAGCACCGACAGGGAAGAAGCTTTCTTT
CASTDREEAFF
>once|TRBV2|NA|TRBJ2-3
TGTGCCAGCAGTGGGTGGGATAGCACAGATACGCAGTATTTT
CASSGWDSTDTQYF
>NA|TRBV29-1|NA|TRBJ1-6
TGCAGCGTTGCCCCGGACGGAGATTCACCCCTCCACTTT
CSVAPDGDSPLHF
>NA|TRBV4-3|TRBD1|TRBJ2-1
TGCGCCAGCAGTTACCAACTTGGACAGGGGTTTGGTGAGCAGTTCTTC
CASSYQLGQGFGEQFF
>few|TRBV6-6|TRBD1|TRBJ2-7
TGTGCCAGCAGTCCGGGACAGGGACTTTCTCTCGCCTACGAGCAGTACTTC
CASSPGQGLSLAYEQYF
>NA|TRBV7-8|NA|TRBJ1-4
TGTGCCAGCAGCTTAATGCCCCTCCTAGGGACTAATGAAAAACTGTTTTTT
CASSLMPLLGTNEKLFF
>NA|TRBV7-9|NA|TRBJ2-5
TGTGCCAGCAGCCCTCTGGAGACCCAGTACTTC
CASSPLETQYF
>NA|TRBV19|NA|TRBJ1-5
TGTGCCAGTAGATATGTGGCCGTGGATCAGCCCCAGCATTTT
CASRYVAVDQPQHF
>NA|TRBV6-5|NA|TRBJ1-2
TGTGCCAGCAGCCCCGGGGGGGGTTACGGCTACACCTTC
CASSPGGGYGYTF
>NA|TRBV6-1|TRBD2|TRBJ2-1
TGTGCCAGCAGTGAAGCGCCGGGAGGGCCCTACAATGAGCAGTTCTTC
CASSEAPGGPYNEQFF
>NA|TRBV28|TRBD2|TRBJ2-7
TGTGCCAGCCTGGCTAGCGGGAGTGGTGAGCAGTACTTC
CASLASGSGEQYF
>NA|TRBV5-4|NA|TRBJ1-2
TGTGCCAGCAGCCCTCAGGGTATTGGTGGCTACACCTTC
CASSPQGIGGYTF
>NA|TRBV19|NA|TRBJ1-5
TGTGCCAGTAGGCAGGCGGGCCCTAGGAATCAGCCCCAGCATTTT
CASRQAGPRNQPQHF
>NA|TRBV6-4|TRBD2|TRBJ2-2
TGTGCCACCGGGACTACGAACACCGGGGAGCTGTTTTTT
CATGTTNTGELFF
>NA|TRBV11-2|TRBD1|TRBJ1-2
TGTGCCAGCAGCTCCCGGACAGGGAAAGATGGCTACACCTTC
CASSSRTGKDGYTF
>NA|TRBV5-1|NA|TRBJ1-1
TGCGCCAGCAGCTTGGACATTATGAACACTGAAGCTTTCTTT
CASSLDIMNTEAFF
>NA|TRBV28|NA|TRBJ2-3
TGTGCCAGCCGAGGGGAGTTGGGCACAGATACGCAGTATTTT
CASRGELGTDTQYF
>NA|TRBV2|NA|TRBJ1-2
TGTGCCAGCAGTGACAGGGCGCTTAACTATGGCTACACCTTC
CASSDRALNYGYTF
>NA|TRBV3-1/TRBV3-2|NA|TRBJ2-3
TGTGCCAGCAGCCCACAGACTAGCACAGATACGCAGTATTTT
CASSPQTSTDTQYF
>NA|TRBV7-2|NA|TRBJ1-4
TGTGCCAGCAGCTTCGCACCAGGTGGAAAACTGTTTTTT
CASSFAPGGKLFF
>NA|TRBV6-5|NA|TRBJ2-1
TGTGCCAGCAGGTCTTACAATGAGCAGTTCTTC
CASRSYNEQFF
>NA|TRBV11-2|NA|TRBJ2-1
TGTGCCAGCAGCTTAGTAGGGGCCAGGGGCAATGAGCAGTTCTTC
CASSLVGARGNEQFF
>NA|TRBV6-5|NA|TRBJ2-5
TGTGCCAGCAGTTACGGGGAGACCCAGTACTTC
CASSYGETQYF
>NA|TRBV10-3|NA|TRBJ2-5
TGTGCCATCAGTGAAGGGACTTTTGAGACCCAGTACTTC
CAISEGTFETQYF
>NA|TRBV5-6|NA|TRBJ1-2
TGTGCCAGCAGCGAGGGGGGCAACTATGGCTACACCTTC
CASSEGGNYGYTF
>NA|TRBV5-6|NA|TRBJ1-2
TGTGCCAGCAGCTTGGGGGGAATGTATGGCTACACCTTC
CASSLGGMYGYTF
>NA|TRBV6-5|TRBD1|TRBJ2-7
TGTGCCAGCAGAGACAGGGGTCCCTACGAGCAGTACTTC
CASRDRGPYEQYF
>NA|TRBV20-1|NA|TRBJ2-7
TGCAGTGCTACTGACCACGACTCCTACGAGCAGTACTTC
CSATDHDSYEQYF